These 24 T cell receptor beta chains came from one sample sequenced in a study of molecular identifiers for immune sequencing clone quantification. TCRdb re-called the PCR reads with MiXCR, one entry per CDR3 protein. Here the sample spans about 640,000 distinct CDR3 sequences, around 20% being singletons. The source material was naive CD8+ T cells from blood, with Jurkat cell RNA spiked in. Subset: FACS-sorted CD8+CD4-CCR7+CD45RA+ naive T cells. The receptors here all came from a human donor in good health. Some libraries in this study had Jurkat cell RNA spiked in.

This clonotype was detected ten times or more. The chain employs TRBV4-3 and TRBJ2-3; D unclear. CDR3 size: 16 residues. Between the trimmed V and J ends, which lost 0 bases and 2 bases, there was a span of 12 bases. Germline CDR1 LGHNA, CDR2 YSLEER. The CDR3 DNA reads TGCGCCAGCAGCCAAGATCGCGGACCGGTCACAGATACGCAGTATTTT. This encodes CASSQDRGPVTDTQYF.

This clonotype was counted between two and nine times. A junction end diverges from the germline sequence, so it may reflect a read error. The rearrangement uses TRBV5-3 and TRBJ2-4; D gene uncertain. TRBV5-3 is labeled an ORF, and its function is uncertain. This CDR3 region has 15 residues. The CDR3 DNA sequence: TGTGCCAGCAGCTTACCGAGTAGCCCCAAAAACATTCAGCACTTC. Amino acid sequence: CASSLPSSPKNIQHF.

Concerning this clonotype: A much larger clone is a single base away; this may be a read error. The V and J genes are TRBV6-2 or TRBV6-3 and TRBJ1-4, with D possibly matching TRBD1 (5 bases). The germline CDR1 and CDR2 sequences are MNHEY and SVGEGT. V lost 6 bases to trimming and J lost 3 bases, with 14 bases between them. The length of the CDR3 is 15 residues. CDR3 loop: CASRPGAQSNEKLFF. For the CDR3, the DNA is TGTGCCAGCAGGCCCGGGGCCCAGTCTAATGAAAAACTGTTTTTT.

Points on this clonotype: This may be a read error, as it is one base from a much larger clone. This chain connects TRBV6-2 or TRBV6-3 to TRBJ2-7, with 10 bases matching TRBD1. CDR1 is MNHEY, CDR2 SVGEGT, per germline. The CDR3 runs to 14 residues. CDR3 nucleotides: TGTGCCAGCGGTTACTTGACAGGGGGCGACGAGCAGTACTTC. Residues: CASGYLTGGDEQYF.

This clonotype was seen a few times. The chain recombines TRBV20-1 with TRBJ2-1, with TRBD2 identical over 7 bases. Germline V gene sequence: CDR1 DFQATT, CDR2 SNEGSKA (reference sequence). CDR3 length: 14 residues. V trimming: 0 bases; J trimming: 2 bases; junction bases outside the gene matches: 1. This chain's CDR3 is CSARDAGAYNEQFF. The CDR3 coding sequence is TGCAGTGCTAGAGACGCGGGGGCCTACAATGAGCAGTTCTTC.

A word on this clonotype: A junction end diverges from the germline sequence, so it may reflect a read error. This sequence joins TRBV5-3 and TRBJ2-6; 7 bases agree with TRBD1. TRBV5-3 is noted as an ORF with a role that remains uncertain. This CDR3 region has 20 residues. Here the CDR3 reads CASSLTRGSLGYSGANVLTF. The CDR3 DNA sequence: TGTGCCAGCAGCTTAACCAGGGGGAGCCTTGGATACTCTGGGGCCAACGTCCTGACTTTC.

This clonotype was seen at least ten times. The chain links TRBV20-1 to TRBJ1-5, with 7 nucleotides matching TRBD1. Germline values: CDR1 DFQATT, CDR2 SNEGSKA (reference sequence). The CDR3 contains 14 residues. V gave up 0 bases and J gave up 4 bases; unmatched junction bases: 3. CDR3 loop: CSAREGQINQPQHF. CDR3 nucleotide sequence: TGCAGTGCTAGAGAGGGACAGATAAATCAGCCCCAGCATTTT.

About this clonotype: The junction differs from germline at one of its ends, possibly a read error. This chain uses TRBV14 with TRBJ2-3, with 7 bases identical to TRBD2. The CDR3 is 16 amino acids. Germline assignment: CDR1 SGHDN and CDR2 FVKESK. CDR3 residues: CVSSQGTAGEPDTQYF. Here the CDR3 DNA reads TGTGTCAGCAGCCAAGGAACGGCGGGGGAGCCAGATACGCAGTATTTT.

V usage is TRBV4-1 and J usage is TRBJ2-1; the D gene is possibly TRBD2 (6 bases). From germline, CDR1 is MGHRA and CDR2 YSYEKL. This CDR3 spans 13 amino acids. Trimming removed 8 bases at V and 5 bases at J, with 13 bases between. The CDR3 here is CASRGAGDNEQFF. DNA for the CDR3: TGCGCCAGCCGCGGGGCAGGAGACAATGAGCAGTTCTTC.

Points on this clonotype: This sequence may be a read error, since a much larger clone differs from it by one base. This chain joins TRBV29-1 and TRBJ2-2; a weak D match, TRBD2 (5 bases). This CDR3 is 14 amino acids long. Germline V lookup: CDR1 SQVTM, CDR2 ANQGSEA. The CDR3 region has the DNA TGCGGCGTCTCCCCCGGGGAAGGCACCGGGGAGCTGTTTTTT. Its protein product is CGVSPGEGTGELFF.

This clonotype was seen a handful of times. The chain couples TRBV25-1 to TRBJ2-3, with 10 bases matching TRBD1. The CDR3 has 15 amino acids. Germline V gene data show CDR1 as MGHDK and CDR2 as SYGVNS. The V gene end was trimmed by 8 bases and the J gene end by 2 bases; junction bases not matched to a gene: 7. The CDR3 protein is CASLKGTGDTDTQYF. CDR3 sequence (DNA): TGTGCCAGCCTGAAAGGGACAGGGGACACAGATACGCAGTATTTT.

This clonotype was recorded at least ten times. The CDR3 nucleotides are TGTGCCAGCAGCTACAGACAGACTGAAGCTTTCTTT. Translating gives CASSYRQTEAFF. The genes are TRBV7-9 and TRBJ1-1; TRBD1 might be the D (5 bases). CDR3 length: 12 residues. V was clipped by 4 bases and J by 5 bases, with 8 bases between them. Germline V gene sequence: CDR1 SEHNR, CDR2 FQNEAQ (reference sequence).

In regard to this clonotype: One end of the junction is discordant with germline, which a read error may explain. This rearrangement joins TRBV27 to TRBJ2-7; 8 bases agree with TRBD1. The CDR3 runs to 14 residues. Germline V lookup: CDR1 MNHEY, CDR2 SMNVEV (reference sequence). The CDR3 protein is CASSSGTGGYEQCF. The CDR3, as DNA: TGTGCCAGCAGTTCCGGGACAGGTGGTTACGAGCAGTGCTTC.

This clonotype was counted at least ten times. CDR3 in DNA: TGTGCCAGCACAAGGCGAGGCCACACAGATACGCAGTATTTT. Protein product: CASTRRGHTDTQYF. The V call is TRBV27, the J call TRBJ2-3, with no clear D. The ends were cut back, 7 bases at V and 2 bases at J, with 13 bases in the middle. CDR1 MNHEY and CDR2 SMNVEV come from the germline V gene (reference sequence). The CDR3 covers 14 residues.

On this clonotype itself: Germline is not matched at one junction end, which may reflect a read error. The chain carries TRBV20-1 and TRBJ2-4, with 7 bases fitting TRBD1. The CDR3 loop spans 17 amino acids. Germline-derived CDR1 and CDR2 are DFQATT and SNEGSKA (reference sequence). In DNA form, the CDR3 reads TGCAGTGCTAGCCCCTCACAGGGGTATAGGGCCAAAAACACTCAGCACTTC. This encodes CSASPSQGYRAKNTQHF.

This clonotype was counted many times. The chain has TRBV5-6 and TRBJ1-5, with D unclear. CDR1 SGHDT and CDR2 YYEEEE come from the germline V gene. The CDR3 has 13 residues. Trimming cost V 3 bases and J 7 bases, with 11 bases left between them. For the CDR3, the DNA is TGTGCCAGCAGCTCATCCGGGATCCAGCCCCAGCATTTT. Residues: CASSSSGIQPQHF. Supplemented by reference TRBV5-6 and TRBJ1-5, the full variable domain reads DAGVTQSPTHLIKTRGQQVTLRCSPKSGHDTVSWYQQALGQGPQFIFQYYEEEERQRGNFPDRFSGHQFPNYSSELNVNALLLGDSALYLCASSSSGIQPQHFGDGTRLSIL.

This clonotype appeared many times. The chain employs TRBV12-3 or TRBV12-4 and TRBJ1-4, with 8 bases aligning to TRBD1. The CDR3 runs to 15 residues. After removal of 5 bases from V and 8 bases from J, the junction contained 10 bases not matched to a gene. The CDR3 sequence is CASSVRTGFLEKLFF. For the CDR3, the DNA is TGTGCCAGCAGTGTAAGGACAGGGTTTCTAGAAAAACTGTTTTTT.

In its sample, this clonotype was seen many times. This sequence joins TRBV9 and TRBJ2-5; 9 bases are a match to TRBD2. The junction had 5 bases not matched to a gene; V was cut back by 1 base and J by 1 base. Germline V CDR1 and CDR2: SGDLS, YYNGEE. The CDR3 is 16 amino acids. The CDR3 DNA is TGTGCCAGCAGCGTATTTGTAGCGGGAGCCCAAGAGACCCAGTACTTC. Translating gives CASSVFVAGAQETQYF.

The chain carries TRBV6-2 or TRBV6-3 and TRBJ1-1; D is unresolved. V lost 0 bases and J 7 bases, leaving 9 bases between the germline ends. This CDR3 has 13 residues. The V gene's germline CDR1 is MNHEY and CDR2 SVGEGT. The CDR3 DNA reads as TGTGCCAGCAGTTACTCCGAGAGACTTGAAGCTTTCTTT. Protein sequence: CASSYSERLEAFF.

This clonotype turned up a few times. The CDR3: CASSQGDLDTQYF. CDR3 sequence (DNA): TGCGCCAGCAGCCAGGGGGACTTGGATACGCAGTATTTT. The chain uses TRBV4-1 and TRBJ2-3; D possibly corresponds to TRBD2 (6 bases). V was pared by 3 bases and J by 6 bases, with 10 bases between. CDR3 length: 13 amino acids. The germline V gene encodes CDR1 MGHRA and CDR2 YSYEKL.

This clonotype has ten or more counts. The chain is built from TRBV30 and TRBJ2-3; the D gene is possibly TRBD2 (6 bases). Trimming took 4 bases from V and 2 from J, leaving 13 bases between them. The germline gives CDR1 GTSNPN, CDR2 SVGIG (reference sequence). The CDR3 sequence is 14 residues long. The CDR3 protein is CAWNVAGFTDTQYF. CDR3 coding DNA: TGTGCCTGGAACGTTGCGGGATTCACAGATACGCAGTATTTT.

There are many counts of this clonotype. The chain joins TRBV4-1 to TRBJ2-7; perhaps TRBD2 as D (5 bases). The length of the CDR3 is 15 residues. V dropped 0 bases and J dropped 3 bases, with 12 bases sitting between them. CDR1 MGHRA and CDR2 YSYEKL come from the germline V gene. CDR3 residues: CASSQDAGTLYEQYF. CDR3 DNA sequence: TGCGCCAGCAGCCAAGATGCGGGCACCCTCTACGAGCAGTACTTC.

There are many counts of this clonotype. This rearrangement joins TRBV4-1 to TRBJ2-5; 8 nucleotides align to TRBD2. V shed 0 bases, J shed 4 bases, and the junction held 10 bases outside the gene matches. Per germline, CDR1 MGHRA and CDR2 YSYEKL. The CDR3 covers 17 residues. The CDR3 nucleotides read TGCGCCAGCAGCCAAGAATACGTAGCGGGGCCCCTAGAGACCCAGTACTTC. Translation: CASSQEYVAGPLETQYF.

There are a few counts of this clonotype. The rearrangement links TRBV20-1 to TRBJ1-5; D remains unclear. The germline V and J ends were trimmed by 1 base and 0 bases, with 7 bases remaining between them. The germline CDR1 and CDR2 sequences are DFQATT and SNEGSKA (reference sequence). This CDR3 is 14 amino acids long. CDR3 loop: CSARAEASNQPQHF. The CDR3 nucleotides are TGCAGTGCTAGAGCGGAGGCTAGCAATCAGCCCCAGCATTTT.